These 25 T cell receptor beta chains were all obtained from the same sample, sequenced in a study of control samples from healthy donors and cancer patients. Sequenced by immunoSEQ multiplex PCR; TCRdb stores in-frame clones only, minus some. Of roughly 190,000 clones in the sample, about nine tenths were seen once. The sample comprised blood. These receptor sequences come from a woman aged 30 to 39 in good health.

The chain has TRBV9 and TRBJ1-6; D not certain. V was cut by 5 bases and J by 10 bases, with 22 bases left in between. The CDR3 length is 16 residues. Looked up from germline, CDR1 is SGDLS and CDR2 is YYNGEE. The CDR3 DNA is TGTGCCAGCAGTCCAGACGTGTTAGGAGGGAGGTCACCCCTCCACTTT. Residues: CASSPDVLGGRSPLHF.

V gene TRBV7-9 combines with J gene TRBJ2-7, with 8 positions matching TRBD1. This CDR3 region has 16 residues. Germline values: CDR1 SEHNR, CDR2 FQNEAQ (reference sequence). With 2 bases clipped from V and 5 bases from J, the junction kept 11 bases outside the gene matches. The CDR3 nucleotides are TGTGCCAGCAGCTTAAGCTACGGACAGGGTTTCGACGAGCAGTACTTC. Translation: CASSLSYGQGFDEQYF.

The chain recombines TRBV7-9 with TRBJ2-1; the D gene is possibly TRBD2 (5 bases). CDR1 and CDR2 (germline): SEHNR, FQNEAQ (reference sequence). V was trimmed by 6 bases and J by 5 bases, leaving 14 bases between them. There are 14 residues in the CDR3. In nucleotides, the CDR3 is TGTGCCAGCAGTCACTGGACCGGGGACAATGAGCAGTTCTTC. Its protein is CASSHWTGDNEQFF.

This clone was recorded only once. The chain recombines TRBV6-5 with TRBJ1-2, with 7 positions matching TRBD1. Germline V gene data show CDR1 as MNHEY and CDR2 as SVGAGI. V was clipped by 2 bases and J by 8 bases; unmatched bases: 8. The CDR3 is made up of 14 amino acids. This chain's CDR3 is CASSYVQGSGGYTF. CDR3 in DNA: TGTGCCAGCAGTTACGTACAGGGGTCGGGAGGCTACACCTTC.

The chain employs TRBV6-2 or TRBV6-3 and TRBJ2-1; 7 bases fit TRBD2. There are 15 residues in the CDR3. With V trimmed by 0 bases and J by 10 bases, 9 bases remained unmatched. In germline, CDR1 is MNHEY, CDR2 SVGEGT. DNA for the CDR3: TGTGCCAGCAGTTACTCGCCTAGCGGAGCAGGGGAGCAGTTCTTC. Protein sequence: CASSYSPSGAGEQFF.

The chain recombines TRBV7-9 with TRBJ2-3; 10 positions agree with TRBD2. There are 15 residues in the CDR3. V was clipped by 6 bases and J by 5 bases; unmatched bases: 8. Germline V lookup: CDR1 SEHNR, CDR2 FQNEAQ (reference sequence). This chain's CDR3 is CASRPRTSGGDTQYF. CDR3 nucleotide sequence: TGTGCCAGCAGACCCCGGACTAGCGGTGGAGATACGCAGTATTTT. The full variable domain, completed using reference TRBV7-9 and TRBJ2-3, is DTGVSQNPRHKITKRGQNVTFRCDPISEHNRLYWYRQTLGQGPEFLTYFQNEAQLEKSRLLSDRFSAERPKGSFSTLEIQRTEQGDSAMYLCASRPRTSGGDTQYFGPGTRLTVL.

The chain employs TRBV6-6 and TRBJ2-4, with unresolved D. Deletions cut 6 bases from V and 2 bases from J, with 2 bases between. There are 11 residues in the CDR3. The germline V gene encodes CDR1 MNHNY and CDR2 SVGAGI (reference sequence). DNA for the CDR3: TGTGCCAGCAGCTCCAAAAACATTCAGTACTTC. Protein: CASSSKNIQYF.

This clone was detected many times. Other nucleotide sequences in the sample specify the same CDR3. This chain joins TRBV30 and TRBJ1-4, with unresolved D. The V gene lost 0 bases and the J gene lost 8 bases, with 7 bases spanning the gap. CDR3 length: 12 residues. The V gene's germline CDR1 is GTSNPN and CDR2 SVGIG (reference sequence). In nucleotides, the CDR3 is TGTGCCTGGAGTGTATGGGGAGAAAAACTGTTTTTT. It encodes CAWSVWGEKLFF. Full variable domain (missing parts from reference TRBV30 and TRBJ1-4): SQTIHQWPATLVQPVGSPLSLECTVEGTSNPNLYWYRQAAGRGLQLLFYSVGIGQISSEVPQNLSASRPQDRQFILSSKKLLLSDSGFYLCAWSVWGEKLFFGSGTQLSVL.

The chain is built from TRBV6-1 and TRBJ1-4; 8 bases agree with TRBD1. Trimming at V came to 3 bases and at J to 7 bases, leaving 7 bases not matched to a gene. This CDR3 region has 15 residues. Per the germline V gene, CDR1 is MNHNS and CDR2 is SASEGT. CDR3 bases: TGTGCCAGCAGTGACCGCGGACAGGGAGTTGAAAAACTGTTTTTT. It translates to CASSDRGQGVEKLFF.

This clone has just one count. V usage is TRBV7-8 and J usage is TRBJ2-2; TRBD1 aligns across 7 bases. Per germline, CDR1 SGHVS and CDR2 FQNEAQ. The trim removed 5 bases at V and 0 bases at J, leaving 3 bases unmatched. The CDR3 contains 15 residues. CDR3: CASSRQGPNTGELFF. The CDR3 region has the DNA TGTGCCAGCAGCCGACAGGGCCCGAACACCGGGGAGCTGTTTTTT.

The V and J genes are TRBV9 and TRBJ2-5; TRBD1 aligns across 8 bases. V dropped 1 base and J dropped 4; count of bases not matched to a gene: 9. The CDR3 runs 16 residues. Germline CDR1 SGDLS, CDR2 YYNGEE. The CDR3 here is CASSVNTGGRVETQYF. The CDR3 DNA follows: TGTGCCAGCAGCGTAAATACAGGGGGTAGGGTAGAGACCCAGTACTTC.

Details on this clone: Other DNA sequences from this sample encode an identical CDR3 as well. The chain combines TRBV27 with TRBJ1-5; D ambiguous. The germline V and J ends were trimmed by 2 bases and 4 bases, with 9 bases remaining between them. CDR3 size: 14 residues. Germline loops: CDR1 MNHEY, CDR2 SMNVEV (reference sequence). In DNA form, the CDR3 reads TGTGCCAGCAGTTTAGGAGTGGGGAATCAGCCCCAGCATTTT. Residues: CASSLGVGNQPQHF.

The count of this clone is one. The chain employs TRBV6-1 and TRBJ1-4; D perhaps matches TRBD1 (5 bases). Trimming stripped 3 bases from V and 0 bases from J, with 5 bases between. This CDR3 spans 14 amino acids. CDR1 is MNHNS and CDR2 is SASEGT in the germline V gene. The CDR3 DNA sequence: TGTGCCAGCAGTGAGACAGCAACTAATGAAAAACTGTTTTTT. As protein: CASSETATNEKLFF.

This clone was seen only once. The genes are TRBV24-1 and TRBJ1-2, with a tentative D call TRBD1 (5 bases). V was trimmed by 4 bases and J by 5 bases, leaving 13 bases between them. CDR1 is KGHDR and CDR2 is SFDVKD in the germline V gene. This CDR3 comprises 14 residues. CDR3 nucleotides: TGTGCCACCAGTGAGGCAGGGAGGGAGTATGGCTACACCTTC. The encoded protein is CATSEAGREYGYTF.

The chain employs TRBV6-4 and TRBJ2-1; possibly TRBD2 for D (6 bases). This CDR3 is built from 14 residues. The ends were cut back, 0 bases at V and 7 bases at J, with 10 bases in the middle. In germline, CDR1 is MRHNA, CDR2 SNTAGT. Written as DNA, the CDR3 is TGTGCCAGCAGTGACTCGTTTGCGGGGAATGAGCAGTTCTTC. Translating gives CASSDSFAGNEQFF.

The genes are TRBV3-1 (or the pseudogene TRBV3-2) and TRBJ1-5; D is undetermined. The germline V gene has CDR1 LGHDT and CDR2 YNNKEL (reference sequence). This CDR3 contains 14 residues. Trimming pared 2 bases from V and 3 bases from J, leaving 8 bases between. The CDR3 region has the DNA TGTGCCAGCAGCCAACTGGGAATCAATCAGCCCCAGCATTTT. Protein product: CASSQLGINQPQHF.

The J gene is TRBJ2-2, the V gene TRBV6-5; D is unresolved. CDR1 and CDR2 (germline): MNHEY, SVGAGI. Trimming shortened V by 2 bases and J by 5 bases, and 6 bases separated the two germline ends. The length of the CDR3 is 13 residues. The CDR3 loop reads CASSYRETGELFF. The DNA for the CDR3 is TGTGCCAGCAGTTACAGGGAAACCGGGGAGCTGTTTTTT.

This clone was recorded only once. The gene calls are TRBV18 and TRBJ1-5; D not resolved. Germline loops: CDR1 KGHSH, CDR2 LQKENI. The CDR3 extends over 15 amino acids. The V and J ends lost 1 base and 5 bases respectively, with 12 bases between them. The CDR3: CASSPQAVKDQPQHF. Written as DNA, the CDR3 is TGTGCCAGCTCACCACAGGCAGTAAAAGATCAGCCCCAGCATTTT.

The chain joins TRBV28 to TRBJ2-7; 9 positions agree with TRBD1. Per germline, CDR1 MDHEN and CDR2 SYDVKM. The CDR3 loop spans 14 amino acids. The V segment lost 6 bases and the J segment 6 bases; nucleotides outside the gene matches: 9. CDR3 sequence reads: CASSPRDRVVEQYF. In nucleotides, the CDR3 is TGTGCCAGCAGCCCCCGGGACAGGGTTGTCGAGCAGTACTTC.

The V and J genes are TRBV2 and TRBJ2-3, with 11 bases fitting TRBD2. The trim removed 4 bases at V and 4 bases at J, leaving 4 bases unmatched. From germline, CDR1 is SNHLY and CDR2 FYNNEI. This CDR3 has 15 amino acids. The CDR3 here is CASSVSGGVSDTQYF. The DNA for the CDR3 is TGTGCCAGCAGTGTTAGCGGGGGGGTTTCAGATACGCAGTATTTT.

The chain combines TRBV19 with TRBJ1-5; possibly TRBD1 for D (5 bases). Germline V gives CDR1 LNHDA, CDR2 SQIVND (reference sequence). CDR3 length: 14 amino acids. The V gene lost 5 bases and the J gene lost 4 bases, with 12 bases spanning the gap. The CDR3 bases are TGTGCCAGTAGTCTCGGACACGGGAATCAGCCCCAGCATTTT. Encoded protein: CASSLGHGNQPQHF.

The chain uses TRBV10-1 and TRBJ1-5, with D tentatively TRBD1 (6 bases). The CDR3 is 18 amino acids. Germline V gene sequence: CDR1 WNHNN, CDR2 SYGVQD (reference sequence). V lost 3 bases, J lost 0 bases, and 18 bases lay in between. The chain's CDR3 is CASSEGGGRSDSNQPQHF. CDR3 nucleotide sequence: TGCGCCAGCAGTGAAGGAGGGGGACGGTCTGATAGCAATCAGCCCCAGCATTTT.

V usage is TRBV7-2 and J usage is TRBJ1-1, with 7 nucleotides matching TRBD1. With V trimmed by 4 bases and J by 0 bases, 8 bases remained unmatched. Germline CDR1 and CDR2: SGHTA and FQGNSA. CDR3 length: 16 residues. In nucleotides, the CDR3 is TGTGCCAGCAGCTCAGAGAACAGGGGTGTGAACACTGAAGCTTTCTTT. Residues: CASSSENRGVNTEAFF.

This rearrangement joins TRBV9 to TRBJ1-2; TRBD1 aligns across 10 bases. Looked up from germline, CDR1 is SGDLS and CDR2 is YYNGEE. The CDR3 sequence is 15 residues long. Trimming removed 0 bases from V and 5 bases from J; junction bases left unmatched: 4. The CDR3 region has the DNA TGTGCCAGCAGCGTAGATGGACAGGGGGTATATGGCTACACCTTC. Residues: CASSVDGQGVYGYTF.

The chain joins TRBV6-1 to TRBJ1-5; 8 nucleotides line up with TRBD1. V shed 1 base, J shed 2 bases, and the junction held 4 bases outside the gene matches. There are 16 residues in the CDR3. CDR1 is MNHNS, CDR2 SASEGT, per germline. The CDR3 is CASSEDLGQGNQPQHF. In DNA, the CDR3 is TGTGCCAGCAGTGAAGATCTGGGACAGGGCAATCAGCCCCAGCATTTT.